The clone carrying this TCR beta chain is a singleton in its sample. Its antigen is currently unknown. CD45RO/CCR7/CD25/CD127/CD95/CD27 separated CD4+ naive, central memory, regulatory and stem cell-like memory cells by sorting. The entry originates in a study of beta chain features in type 1 diabetes. Findings of the study overall: In every one of the four CD4+ subsets, TCRB CDR3s were moderately but significantly shorter in Type 1 diabetes patients. In patients and controls equally, PCR might favor templates that are shorter.

Reverse transcription of all isolated RNA meant that expressed TCRB transcripts were sequenced. Naive, central memory and regulatory T cell samples averaged approximately 3.8 million reads. TCRdb's copy holds only in-frame clones and misses some; the assay was immunoSEQ multiplex PCR. The repertoire has 200,000 to 250,000 clones, roughly 9.6% of them found once; the top ten carry about 0.03%. Trimming removed 0 bases from V and 12 bases from J, with 18 bases in between. The CDR3 runs 15 residues. Per the germline V gene, CDR1 is GTSNPN and CDR2 is SVGIG (reference sequence). V and J are TRBV30 and TRBJ1-6; D not certain. The sequenced material came from naive CD4+ T cells from blood. This TCR came from a woman aged 18-29 years in good health. The CDR3 bases are TGTGCCTGGAGTGTCATTCAGTGGGCGCGGGAACCCCTCCACTTT. The encoded protein is CAWSVIQWAREPLHF. Supplemented by reference TRBV30 and TRBJ1-6, the full variable domain reads SQTIHQWPATLVQPVGSPLSLECTVEGTSNPNLYWYRQAAGRGLQLLFYSVGIGQISSEVPQNLSASRPQDRQFILSSKKLLLSDSGFYLCAWSVIQWAREPLHFGNGTRLTVT.